A selection of T cell receptor beta chains follows, all from one sample in a study of cytomegalovirus exposure and HLA in healthy donors. The repertoire was sequenced with immunoSEQ multiplex PCR; TCRdb's copy has only in-frame clones and lacks some. The clone table shows roughly 120,000 clones, with the ten largest holding more than 0.8%. Sequenced material: PBMCs. These receptors originate from a man between 18 and 29 years old in good health and CMV-seronegative. Both conserved end residues are part of each CDR3. D genes are given only for firm matches.

V gene	J gene	D gene	CDR3 DNA	CDR3 protein
TRBV27	TRBJ2-7	-	TGTGCCAGCAGTTTGAGCGGCCCGGCCTACGAGCAGTACTTC	CASSLSGPAYEQYF
TRBV27	TRBJ2-1	TRBD2	TGTGCCAGCAGTCCGGGACTAGCGGGAGATTTTATCTCCTACAATGAGCAGTTCTTC	CASSPGLAGDFISYNEQFF
TRBV28	TRBJ2-7	TRBD1	TGTGCCAGCAGTTTACAGGGGGCGTCCTACGAGCAGTACTTC	CASSLQGASYEQYF
TRBV30	TRBJ1-2	-	TGTGCCTGGAGTGTAGGTAGCCGGCGGATCCGGGGCTACACCTTC	CAWSVGSRRIRGYTF
TRBV5-1	TRBJ1-2	TRBD1	TGCGCCAGCAGCTTGGAGGAGGGGGCGAGCTATGGCTACACCTTC	CASSLEEGASYGYTF
TRBV7-9	TRBJ2-7	TRBD1	TGTGCCAGCAGCGGGGGACAGGTCTACGAGCAGTACTTC	CASSGGQVYEQYF
TRBV9	TRBJ1-1	-	TGTGCCAGCAGCGAGTCTCCCGTCGGGGACACTGAAGCTTTCTTT	CASSESPVGDTEAFF
TRBV11-1	TRBJ1-1	-	TGTGCCAGCAGCCCCCAGGGATTCGAAGCTTTCTTT	CASSPQGFEAFF
TRBV28	TRBJ2-2	-	TGTGCCAGCAGTATAGCCGCCGGGGAGCTGTTTTTT	CASSIAAGELFF
TRBV27	TRBJ1-5	-	TGTGCCAGCAGGGGGTGGGGAGCTGAGCCCCAGCATTTT	CASRGWGAEPQHF
TRBV7-3	TRBJ2-5	TRBD2	TGTGCCAGCAGCTTAAACGGGGGGGGAAAAGAGACCCAGTACTTC	CASSLNGGGKETQYF
TRBV11-2	TRBJ2-7	-	TGTGCCAGCAGCTCAGGTTCCTACGAGCAGTACTTC	CASSSGSYEQYF
TRBV5-5	TRBJ1-6	-	TGTGCCAGCCAAGCGGTCCGGAACTCACCCCTCCACTTT	CASQAVRNSPLHF
TRBV27	TRBJ2-7	TRBD2	TGTGCCAGCAGTTTCTCCCCTAGCGGGGTATCCTACGAGCAGTACTTC	CASSFSPSGVSYEQYF
TRBV5-8	TRBJ1-5	TRBD1	TGTGCCAGCAGTAGCGGACAGGGTTGGCATCAGCCCCAGCATTTT	CASSSGQGWHQPQHF
TRBV28	TRBJ1-2	TRBD1	TGTGCCACCATTTGGGGGGACAGGCCCGACTATGGCTACACCTTC	CATIWGDRPDYGYTF
TRBV29-1	TRBJ2-3	TRBD2	TGCAGCGTTGGCAGGTCGGGGGGGGATACGCAGTATTTT	CSVGRSGGDTQYF
TRBV5-1	TRBJ2-5	TRBD2	TGCGCCAGCAGCTTGGGGCCCAACAGGTTTGACGGGAGGTTCGAGACCCAGTACTTC	CASSLGPNRFDGRFETQYF
TRBV7-3	TRBJ2-1	TRBD1	TGTGCCAGCAGCTCGGACAGGGGGCTATACAATGAGCAGTTCTTC	CASSSDRGLYNEQFF
TRBV7-9	TRBJ1-2	-	TGTGCCAGCAGCTTAGGCCACGGGGATGGCTACACCTTC	CASSLGHGDGYTF
TRBV5-1	TRBJ1-6	-	TGCGCCAGCAGCTTGGATGGGAGGGTAAATTCACCCCTCCACTTT	CASSLDGRVNSPLHF
TRBV10-3	TRBJ1-2	TRBD1	TGTGCCATCAGTGAGGGACAGGCTAACTATGGCTACACCTTC	CAISEGQANYGYTF
TRBV30	TRBJ1-3	-	TGTGCCTGGAGTGGGTGGCAGACTGGAAACACCATATATTTT	CAWSGWQTGNTIYF
TRBV30	TRBJ2-2	-	TGTGCCTGGACTGGGGGGGCTTACACCGGGGAGCTGTTTTTT	CAWTGGAYTGELFF
TRBV12-5	TRBJ1-3	-	TGTGCTAGTGGTTCAGGGGACCCCGGAAACACCATATATTTT	CASGSGDPGNTIYF
TRBV19	TRBJ2-7	-	TGTGCCAGTTCTCGCGGCGGGCAGACCTACGAGCAGTACTTC	CASSRGGQTYEQYF
TRBV6-5	TRBJ2-7	TRBD2	TGTGCCAGCCTTAGCGGGGTAACCTACGAGCAGTACTTC	CASLSGVTYEQYF
TRBV28	TRBJ1-5	TRBD1	TGTGCCAGCAGGGCAGGGGGCGTTAGCAATCAGCCCCAGCATTTT	CASRAGGVSNQPQHF
TRBV29-1	TRBJ2-7	TRBD1	TGCAGCGTGGGAACCGGGACAGGGGGGATCTACGAGCAGTACTTC	CSVGTGTGGIYEQYF
TRBV18	TRBJ2-7	-	TGTGCCAGCTCACCCTCGACGGGATCCTACGAGCAGTACTTC	CASSPSTGSYEQYF
TRBV19	TRBJ1-5	-	TGTGCCAGTAGCGTGACAGACAATCAGCCCCAGCATTTT	CASSVTDNQPQHF
TRBV11-2	TRBJ1-2	-	TGTGCCAGCAGCTTAGCAGGGAACTATGGCTACACCTTC	CASSLAGNYGYTF
TRBV28	TRBJ2-7	TRBD2	TGTGCCAGCAGTCGGGCCGGGACTACATCGGGGGAGCAGTACTTC	CASSRAGTTSGEQYF
TRBV9	TRBJ2-1	-	TGTGCCAGCAGCACGGCAGGGGAACCCTACAATGAGCAGTTCTTC	CASSTAGEPYNEQFF
TRBV30	TRBJ1-2	-	TGTGCCTGGAGTCACGGGGGAAAATATGGCTACACCTTC	CAWSHGGKYGYTF
TRBV6-5	TRBJ1-2	-	TGTGCCAGCAGTTCCTTGGAGGGGAATGGCTACACCTTC	CASSSLEGNGYTF
TRBV7-6	TRBJ2-1	-	TGTGCCAGCAGCACCCGTTGGCGGGGAAGGTACAATGAGCAGTTCTTC	CASSTRWRGRYNEQFF
TRBV4-1	TRBJ2-3	-	TGCGCCAGCAGCCACAAGACAATATCCTCCACAGATAAGCAGTATTTT	CASSHKTISSTDKQYF
TRBV18	TRBJ1-1	-	TGTGCCAGCTCACAAGACTCCCCGATTGAGGAAGCTTTCTTT	CASSQDSPIEEAFF
TRBV18	TRBJ2-5	-	TGTGCCAGCGCGGGGTACCAAGAGACCCAGTACTTC	CASAGYQETQYF
TRBV7-2	TRBJ1-2	TRBD1	TGTGCCAGCAGCCTTGGGACAGAGATAACTATTGGCTACACCTTC	CASSLGTEITIGYTF
TRBV5-6	TRBJ1-2	-	TGTGCCAGCAGCCTCTCCCCGACAGCTTATGGCTACACCTTC	CASSLSPTAYGYTF
TRBV28	TRBJ2-7	TRBD1	TGTGCCAGCAGTTTTATTGCGGGACAGGGTTTAGACGAGCAGTACTTC	CASSFIAGQGLDEQYF
TRBV29-1	TRBJ2-7	-	TGCAGCGTTTGCGCGGGGGCATCCTACGAGCAGTACTTC	CSVCAGASYEQYF
TRBV5-4	TRBJ2-3	TRBD1	TGTGCCAGCAGCTCACCGAGAGACAGGGCAGGCACAGATACGCAGTATTTT	CASSSPRDRAGTDTQYF
TRBV18	TRBJ1-5	-	TGTGCCAGCTCACCGGACGGACTGCAGTATAGCAATCAGCCCCAGCATTTT	CASSPDGLQYSNQPQHF
TRBV28	TRBJ1-5	-	TGTGCCAGCAGTTTAGGGAAAGGGGCGAACAATCAGCCCCAGCATTTT	CASSLGKGANNQPQHF
TRBV19	TRBJ2-1	TRBD2	TGTGCCAGTAGTATAGCAGCGGGAGGCTTCTACAATGAGCAGTTCTTC	CASSIAAGGFYNEQFF
TRBV7-9	TRBJ2-7	TRBD2	TGTGCCAGTAGCCCAAGGACTAGCGGGAGTTACGAGCAGTACTTC	CASSPRTSGSYEQYF
TRBV7-9	TRBJ1-4	TRBD1	TGTGCCAGCAGCTTTACCGGGACAGGGTATACTAATGAAAAACTGTTTTTT	CASSFTGTGYTNEKLFF
TRBV15	TRBJ2-7	TRBD2	TGTGCCACCAGCGACATCCCCCCCAGCGGGGGGACCTACGAGCAGTACTTC	CATSDIPPSGGTYEQYF
TRBV6-4	TRBJ2-3	TRBD2	TGTGCCAGCAGTGACAGCGGGGGGGCAGATACGCAGTATTTT	CASSDSGGADTQYF
TRBV29-1	TRBJ1-1	-	TGCAGCGTTGAGAGGGCTGGGGGCATGAACACTGAAGCTTTCTTT	CSVERAGGMNTEAFF
TRBV11-2	TRBJ2-1	-	TGTGCCAGCAGCTTAGTAGCGGTTTGGTCAGGGGGGCGCGTGAATGAGCAGTTCTTC	CASSLVAVWSGGRVNEQFF
TRBV7-9	TRBJ2-7	TRBD1	TGTGCCAGCAGCTTAAGCGGACAGGGATCCTCCTCCTACGAGCAGTACTTC	CASSLSGQGSSSYEQYF
TRBV20-1	TRBJ2-7	-	TGCAGTGCAAAAGGGGGCGAGCAGTACTTC	CSAKGGEQYF
TRBV5-1	TRBJ1-1	-	TGCGCCAGCAGCTCCGGGGGAATGGACACTGAAGCTTTCTTT	CASSSGGMDTEAFF
TRBV2	TRBJ1-5	TRBD1	TGTGCCAGCAGTGATTTGGCGGACAGGGACAATCAGCCCCAGCATTTT	CASSDLADRDNQPQHF
TRBV27	TRBJ1-5	-	TGTGCCAGCAGTCTCATGGGACTTAGCAATCAGCCCCAGCATTTT	CASSLMGLSNQPQHF
TRBV9	TRBJ2-1	TRBD1	TGTGCCAGCAGCGGGGGGGACAGGGGGTACTTTGAGCAGTTCTTC	CASSGGDRGYFEQFF